These T cell receptor beta chains were read from a single sample in a study of metastatic and nonmetastatic thyroid tumors. TCRdb re-called the PCR reads with MiXCR. Of some 83,000 clones listed, around an eighth were seen once; the top ten hold around 8.8%. The material sequenced was tumor tissue. The source is a female donor with papillary thyroid cancer or a benign thyroid nodule (not recorded which). Some clones in this sample may be carry-over from other donors' samples. Each CDR3 is given with its conserved first and last residue. The D gene is left open where the match is weak. Rows give clone size only sometimes, using once, few, many, or a class for an expanded clone.

.	.	TRBJ1-2	TRBV6-1	CATSETPGIVYGYIF	TGTGCCACCAGTGAAACTCCGGGAATTGTTTATGGCTACATCTTC
many	TRBD1	TRBJ2-4	TRBV15	CATGQGANIQYF	TGTGCCACCGGACAGGGGGCGAACATTCAGTACTTC
many	.	TRBJ1-6	TRBV19	CASRQENSPLHF	TGTGCCAGTAGGCAGGAAAATTCACCCCTCCACTTT
many	.	TRBJ2-7	TRBV4-1	CASSPPGTPPYEQYF	TGCGCCAGCAGCCCACCCGGGACCCCCCCCTACGAGCAGTACTTC
many	.	TRBJ1-5	TRBV4-1	CASSQDLTENQPQHF	TGCGCCAGCAGCCAAGATTTGACAGAGAATCAGCCCCAGCATTTT
many	TRBD1	TRBJ2-7	TRBV20-1	CSASDRDPYEQYF	TGCAGTGCTTCCGACAGGGACCCCTACGAGCAGTACTTC
many	.	TRBJ2-2	TRBV10-1	CASSARGTLRTGELFF	TGCGCCAGCAGTGCTCGGGGGACCCTTCGCACCGGGGAGCTGTTTTTT
many	.	TRBJ2-1	TRBV20-1	CSARGSQYNEQFF	TGCAGTGCTAGAGGCTCCCAATACAATGAGCAGTTCTTC
many	TRBD1	TRBJ2-7	TRBV5-5	CASSQDRPYEQYF	TGTGCCAGCAGCCAGGACAGGCCCTACGAGCAGTACTTC
many	.	TRBJ2-1	TRBV24-1	CATSDFLDEQFF	TGTGCCACCAGTGATTTTTTAGATGAGCAGTTCTTC
many	.	TRBJ1-3	TRBV15	CATSRTRVPGNTIYF	TGTGCCACCAGCAGAACCAGGGTTCCTGGAAACACCATATATTTT
many	.	TRBJ2-3	TRBV6-1	CASSRDLYTDTQYF	TGTGCCAGCAGTAGGGACTTGTACACAGATACGCAGTATTTT
.	.	TRBJ2-7	TRBV20-1	CSEEVSRRQGYEQYF	TGCAGTGAAGAAGTTAGCCGGAGGCAGGGCTACGAGCAGTACTTC
many	TRBD1	TRBJ2-1	TRBV29-1	CSVLDRASYNEQFF	TGCAGCGTGCTGGACAGGGCCTCCTACAATGAGCAGTTCTTC
.	TRBD2	TRBJ2-1	TRBV10-3	CAISDGAVLAGAIDNEQFF	TGTGCCATCAGTGATGGGGCAGTACTAGCGGGAGCAATAGATAATGAGCAGTTCTTC
many	.	TRBJ1-2	TRBV24-1	CATSDPGRGYGYTF	TGTGCCACCAGTGATCCAGGGAGGGGCTATGGCTACACCTTC
many	.	TRBJ1-1	TRBV5-4	CASSESDRTEAFF	TGTGCCAGCAGCGAATCAGATAGGACTGAAGCTTTCTTT
few	TRBD1	TRBJ2-7	TRBV5-4	CASLKDRSDEQYF	TGTGCCAGCTTGAAGGACAGGAGTGACGAGCAGTACTTC